The T cell receptor beta chain under discussion was sequenced for a study of blood T cell repertoires in COVID-19. Study summary: From the United States, Italy and Spain came samples of acute and convalescent COVID-19. PBMCs, B-cell-depleted T cells, or T cells were the source of the cDNA or gDNA that made up the material.

A few counts support this clone. In the source study's methods: Amplification of reference gene primers provided the estimated nucleated cell counts. Sequencing was performed with immunoSEQ multiplex PCR; in TCRdb, only in-frame clones are kept and a portion is missing. The D gene and trimming were derived from the DNA, and the V and J assignments and clone size from that table. The table shows roughly 120,000 clones, with roughly 83% occurring only once. The CDR3 is 14 residues long. V lost 6 bases and J 3 bases, leaving 12 bases between the germline ends. Germline values: CDR1 WSHSY, CDR2 SAAADI. The sample was peripheral blood. The chain has TRBV10-2 and TRBJ1-5, with D perhaps TRBD1 (5 bases). This receptor was taken from a woman aged 70-85 years with acute or convalescent COVID-19. CDR3 region: CASSPTGLNQPQHF. The DNA of the CDR3 is TGCGCCAGCAGCCCCACAGGTCTCAATCAGCCCCAGCATTTT.